The clone carrying this TCR beta chain was seen ten or more times. Its target is not known. TCRdb reprocessed the 5' RACE reads with MiXCR, giving one entry per CDR3 protein. This repertoire shows 450,000 to 600,000 distinct CDR3 sequences, around 17% found once; its top ten account for 17%. This sample is drawn from a study of T cells after yellow fever vaccination. Overall study: The SMART-Seq v4 Ultra Low Input method served to prepare the low-cell-number fractions.

The ends were cut back, 4 bases at V and 5 bases at J, with 8 bases in the middle. In germline, CDR1 is SGHRS, CDR2 YFSETQ. This CDR3 region has 12 residues. Overall study results and limits: The booster response re-showed most primary clones: around 96% CD4, approximately 86% CD8.

V is TRBV5-1 and J is TRBJ2-3; no definite D call. This TCR came from a man younger than 35 who received the YFV17D yellow fever vaccine. The sample was PBMCs, taken 5 to 6 days after the first yellow fever vaccination. CDR3 coding DNA: TGCGCCAGCAGCGTCGACATAGATACGCAGTATTTT. It codes for CASSVDIDTQYF. The variable domain in full, completed from reference TRBV5-1 and TRBJ2-3, reads KAGVTQTPRYLIKTRGQQVTLSCSPISGHRSVSWYQQTPGQGLQFLFEYFSETQRNKGNFPGRFSGRQFSNSRSEMNVSTLELGDSALYLCASSVDIDTQYFGPGTRLTVL.